These 17 T cell receptor beta chains came from one sample sequenced in a study of blood T cell repertoires in COVID-19. Assay used: immunoSEQ multiplex PCR; TCRdb lists only in-frame clones, some missing. Here the sample spans fewer than 350,000 clones, roughly 88% being singletons. Sequenced input: peripheral blood. Receptor source: a man younger than 30 with active or convalescent COVID-19.

The V and J genes are TRBV3-1 (or the pseudogene TRBV3-2) and TRBJ1-1; D ambiguous. Germline values: CDR1 LGHDT, CDR2 YNNKEL (reference sequence). The germline V and J ends were trimmed by 1 base and 6 bases, with 9 bases remaining between them. CDR3 length: 13 residues. This CDR3 is CASSQGVLAEAFF. The CDR3 bases are TGTGCCAGCAGCCAAGGAGTGTTGGCTGAAGCTTTCTTT.

The chain employs TRBV14 and TRBJ1-5; D may be TRBD1 (5 bases). Germline V CDR1 and CDR2: SGHDN, FVKESK. The V end lost 0 bases, the J end lost 10 bases, and 10 bases lay between the germline ends. There are 13 residues in the CDR3. The CDR3 DNA reads TGTGCCAGCAGCCAAGAAAAGGACACCCCCCAGCATTTT. Encoded protein: CASSQEKDTPQHF.

J is TRBJ2-7 and V is TRBV24-1; 10 positions agree with TRBD1. The CDR3 has 18 residues. V lost 9 bases, J lost 4 bases, and 20 bases stayed unmatched. The germline V gene encodes CDR1 KGHDR and CDR2 SFDVKD. CDR3 nucleotide sequence: TGTGCCACCTGTAAAACGGGACAGGGGCTACCAAGTAGGTACGAGCAGTACTTC. Amino acid sequence: CATCKTGQGLPSRYEQYF.

The genes are TRBV5-4 and TRBJ1-2; TRBD1 matches at 11 bases. Trimming took 2 bases from V and 0 from J; bases not matched to a gene: 9. CDR1 is SGHNT, CDR2 YYREEE, per germline (reference sequence). The CDR3 sequence is 18 residues long. CDR3 in amino acids: CASSFPGQGAPANYGYTF. CDR3 DNA sequence: TGTGCCAGCAGCTTCCCTGGACAGGGGGCACCAGCTAACTATGGCTACACCTTC. Together with reference TRBV5-4 and TRBJ1-2, the CDR3 gives the full variable domain: ETGVTQSPTHLIKTRGQQVTLRCSSQSGHNTVSWYQQALGQGPQFIFQYYREEENGRGNFPPRFSGLQFPNYSSELNVNALELDDSALYLCASSFPGQGAPANYGYTFGSGTRLTVV.

This sequence joins TRBV6-2 or TRBV6-3 and TRBJ2-1, with D possibly matching TRBD1 (6 bases). Germline CDR1 MNHEY, CDR2 SVGEGT. The CDR3 is made up of 13 amino acids. The V gene lost 5 bases and the J gene lost 10 bases, with 15 bases spanning the gap. The CDR3 sequence is CASSKLTGYEQFF. CDR3 nucleotides: TGTGCCAGCAGTAAATTGACAGGCTACGAGCAGTTCTTC.

DNA for the CDR3: TGTGCCAGCAGACCCCTAACAGGGTCTAGCTCCTACAATGAGCAGTTCTTC. This codes for CASRPLTGSSSYNEQFF. The V and J genes are TRBV2 and TRBJ2-1, with TRBD1 as a possible D gene (6 bases). Germline loops: CDR1 SNHLY, CDR2 FYNNEI. This CDR3 is 17 amino acids long. Trimming stripped 6 bases from V and 0 bases from J, with 18 bases between. Full variable domain (missing parts from reference TRBV2 and TRBJ2-1): EPEVTQTPSHQVTQMGQEVILRCVPISNHLYFYWYRQILGQKVEFLVSFYNNEISEKSEIFDDQFSVERPDGSNFTLKIRSTKLEDSAMYFCASRPLTGSSSYNEQFFGPGTRLTVL.

This chain links TRBV7-8 with TRBJ1-5; D is uncertain. In germline, CDR1 is SGHVS, CDR2 FQNEAQ. This CDR3 is 15 amino acids long. Trimming left V 5 bases short and J 0 bases short, with 11 bases between. CDR3 loop: CASSADEGSNQPQHF. CDR3 coding DNA: TGTGCCAGCAGCGCCGACGAGGGTAGCAATCAGCCCCAGCATTTT.

The CDR3 reads CASSSPDRGFYNEQFF. CDR3 nucleotides: TGTGCCAGCAGCTCACCCGACAGGGGATTCTACAATGAGCAGTTCTTC. The V call is TRBV11-2, the J call TRBJ2-1; 8 bases map to TRBD1. The germline V gene encodes CDR1 SGHAT and CDR2 FQNNGV. This CDR3 has 16 residues. V lost 4 bases and J lost 3; bases outside the gene matches: 8.

The chain employs TRBV5-4 and TRBJ2-7; 8 bases are a match to TRBD1. The CDR3 runs to 15 residues. Germline lookup yields CDR1 SGHNT and CDR2 YYREEE (reference sequence). The V gene end was trimmed by 4 bases and the J gene end by 8 bases; junction bases not matched to a gene: 14. The CDR3 bases are TGTGCCAGCAGCGGAAAGGACAGGGATGGTATTCAGCAGTACTTC. Protein product: CASSGKDRDGIQQYF. The full variable domain, its missing parts supplied by reference TRBV5-4 and TRBJ2-7, is ETGVTQSPTHLIKTRGQQVTLRCSSQSGHNTVSWYQQALGQGPQFIFQYYREEENGRGNFPPRFSGLQFPNYSSELNVNALELDDSALYLCASSGKDRDGIQQYFGPGTRLTVT.

The chain uses TRBV10-1 and TRBJ2-3; 14 bases fit TRBD2. Germline V gene sequence: CDR1 WNHNN, CDR2 SYGVQD (reference sequence). The ends lost 7 bases at V and 5 bases at J; junction bases unmatched: 14. The CDR3 covers 18 residues. CDR3 sequence reads: CASNKGTSGGPRGDTQYF. For the CDR3, the DNA is TGCGCCAGCAACAAGGGGACTAGCGGGGGCCCGAGGGGAGATACGCAGTATTTT.

The CDR3 sequence: CSVVRSYEQYF. CDR3 DNA sequence: TGCAGCGTTGTAAGGAGCTACGAGCAGTACTTC. The V and J genes are TRBV29-1 and TRBJ2-7; D is unclear. This CDR3 spans 11 amino acids. Germline CDR1 SQVTM, CDR2 ANQGSEA. V was clipped by 4 bases and J by 3 bases, with 7 bases between them.

The CDR3 coding sequence is TGTGCCAGCAGGCAGGACAGGGGAGGGGAGACCCAGTACTTC. It specifies CASRQDRGGETQYF. This sequence joins TRBV6-5 and TRBJ2-5; 9 nucleotides align to TRBD1. Germline V CDR1 and CDR2: MNHEY, SVGAGI. CDR3 length: 14 residues. With V trimmed by 6 bases and J by 5 bases, 7 bases remained unmatched.

DNA of the CDR3: TGTGCCAGCAGCGCCGGACAGACAGGTGAAGCTTTCTTT. This gives the protein CASSAGQTGEAFF. The chain carries TRBV9 and TRBJ1-1; perhaps TRBD1 as D (6 bases). Per germline, CDR1 SGDLS and CDR2 YYNGEE. Trimming shortened V by 3 bases and J by 7 bases, and 13 bases separated the two germline ends. The CDR3 loop spans 13 amino acids.

This chain links TRBV7-9 with TRBJ1-1, with 8 bases that match TRBD1. Trimming at V came to 6 bases and at J to 1 base, leaving 4 bases not matched to a gene. Germline-derived CDR1 and CDR2 are SEHNR and FQNEAQ (reference sequence). The CDR3 is 14 residues long. CDR3 sequence (DNA): TGTGCCAGCAGGCCAGGGGGCGAGAACACTGAAGCTTTCTTT. Its protein product is CASRPGGENTEAFF. Drawing the rest from reference TRBV7-9 and TRBJ1-1, the complete variable domain is DTGVSQNPRHKITKRGQNVTFRCDPISEHNRLYWYRQTLGQGPEFLTYFQNEAQLEKSRLLSDRFSAERPKGSFSTLEIQRTEQGDSAMYLCASRPGGENTEAFFGQGTRLTVV.

The CDR3 bases are TGTGCCAGCAGCTTGGGTCGGGAAGAGACCCAGTACTTC. Translating gives CASSLGREETQYF. The V and J genes are TRBV5-5 and TRBJ2-5; D not resolved. Looked up from germline, CDR1 is SGHKS and CDR2 is YYEKEE (reference sequence). Trimming left V 0 bases short and J 3 bases short, with 6 bases between. CDR3 length equals 13 residues.

The chain recombines TRBV29-1 with TRBJ2-1, with 7 bases aligning to TRBD2. CDR1 is SQVTM, CDR2 ANQGSEA, per germline. The CDR3 totals 13 residues. J was trimmed by 5 bases and V by 5 bases; bases with no gene match: 6. In DNA, the CDR3 is TGCAGCGTTCCTGACGGGGGGAACAATGAGCAGTTCTTC. Its protein product is CSVPDGGNNEQFF.

The CDR3 DNA reads TGTGCCAGCAGCTTAAATCAGGCAGGGGTTGGTCAGCCCCAGCATTTT. This codes for CASSLNQAGVGQPQHF. The J gene is TRBJ1-5, the V gene TRBV7-2, with D possibly being TRBD1 (6 bases). The germline gives CDR1 SGHTA, CDR2 FQGNSA. CDR3 length equals 16 residues. Trimming cost V 2 bases and J 6 bases, with 17 bases left between them.